The 26 T cell receptor beta chains below come from one sample, sequenced in a study of identifying expanded T cells in peripheral blood. This table comes from immunoSEQ multiplex PCR, and its TCRdb copy is limited to in-frame clones, with some not included. In the table there are about 52,000 clones, around 82% of which are singletons. Sequences were obtained from blood. The source of these receptors is a person aged 18 to 69 in good health.

This clone came up once. V and J are TRBV5-4 and TRBJ1-1, with 8 bases fitting TRBD1. Per germline, CDR1 SGHNT and CDR2 YYREEE (reference sequence). Trimming at V came to 5 bases and at J to 1 base, leaving 10 bases not matched to a gene. The CDR3 runs to 16 residues. CDR3 DNA sequence: TGTGCCAGCAGATCCGGGACAGGAGGCGAGAACACTGAAGCTTTCTTT. It translates to CASRSGTGGENTEAFF.

V gene TRBV2 combines with J gene TRBJ1-3; perhaps TRBD1 as D (5 bases). The germline gives CDR1 SNHLY, CDR2 FYNNEI. Between the trimmed V and J ends, which lost 6 bases and 2 bases, there was a span of 17 bases. The CDR3 has 16 amino acids. The DNA of the CDR3 is TGTGCCAGCAGCCAGGGTTTAGGCGAAGCTGGAAACACCATATATTTT. It specifies CASSQGLGEAGNTIYF.

V is TRBV2 and J is TRBJ2-1; 13 bases line up with TRBD2. J was trimmed by 12 bases and V by 4 bases; bases with no gene match: 6. CDR3 length equals 14 residues. From germline, CDR1 is SNHLY and CDR2 FYNNEI. The CDR3: CASSAGTSGTRQFF. The CDR3 nucleotides are TGTGCCAGCAGTGCCGGGACTAGCGGGACAAGGCAGTTCTTC.

The gene calls are TRBV5-1 and TRBJ2-5, with 9 bases fitting TRBD2. Matching the DNA end better, TRBJ2-7 makes the J call doubtful. CDR3 length: 14 amino acids. CDR1 is SGHRS, CDR2 YFSETQ, per germline. The CDR3: CASSLASGDYEQYF. The CDR3 DNA sequence: TGCGCCAGCAGCTTGGCTAGCGGGGATTACGAGCAGTACTTC.

This clone was picked up one time. This sequence joins TRBV5-1 and TRBJ2-3, with D maybe TRBD1 (6 bases). V lost 2 bases, J lost 6 bases, and 13 bases lay in between. Germline V gives CDR1 SGHRS, CDR2 YFSETQ. CDR3 length equals 14 residues. CDR3 loop: CASSLGGKADTQYF. In nucleotides, the CDR3 is TGCGCCAGCAGCTTAGGGGGAAAGGCGGATACGCAGTATTTT.

The chain combines TRBV5-1 with TRBJ1-1; a weak D match, TRBD1 (6 bases). Germline loops: CDR1 SGHRS, CDR2 YFSETQ. V dropped 4 bases and J dropped 3 bases, with 16 bases sitting between them. This CDR3 region has 15 residues. CDR3 loop: CASSRLGGSDTEAFF. The CDR3 bases are TGCGCCAGCAGCCGCCTAGGGGGTAGCGACACTGAAGCTTTCTTT.

This clone showed up just once. This chain uses TRBV18 with TRBJ2-1; possibly TRBD2 for D (6 bases). V was pared by 1 base and J by 9 bases, with 10 bases between. The germline V gene encodes CDR1 KGHSH and CDR2 LQKENI. This CDR3 is 13 amino acids long. The CDR3 nucleotides read TGTGCCAGCTCACCACGGGTGGGGGGTGAGCAGTTCTTC. Translating it yields CASSPRVGGEQFF.

The chain employs TRBV6-1 and TRBJ2-1; D not resolved. Looked up from germline, CDR1 is MNHNS and CDR2 is SASEGT. This CDR3 is 14 amino acids long. V was pared by 2 bases and J by 4 bases, with 9 bases between. The CDR3 bases are TGTGCCAGCAGTGAATCGGAGCTTTACAATGAGCAGTTCTTC. Amino acid sequence: CASSESELYNEQFF.

V gene TRBV5-4 combines with J gene TRBJ2-1; the D is unclear. Germline values: CDR1 SGHNT, CDR2 YYREEE (reference sequence). This CDR3 has 14 residues. Trimming cost V 4 bases and J 8 bases, with 16 bases left between them. The CDR3 DNA reads as TGTGCCAGCAGCATATGGTCGCTAGAGGATGAGCAGTTCTTC. Translation: CASSIWSLEDEQFF.

Points on this clone: This sample also contains other DNA sequences that code for the same CDR3. The rearrangement joins TRBV9 to TRBJ2-3; no reliable D call. The V and J ends lost 0 bases and 2 bases respectively, with 10 bases between them. Looked up from germline, CDR1 is SGDLS and CDR2 is YYNGEE. This CDR3 contains 15 residues. This chain's CDR3 is CASSVDTGVTDTQYF. The CDR3 coding sequence is TGTGCCAGCAGCGTAGATACTGGGGTCACAGATACGCAGTATTTT.

The chain has TRBV19 and TRBJ1-3; D not certain. In germline, CDR1 is LNHDA, CDR2 SQIVND (reference sequence). V was cut by 7 bases and J by 0 bases, with 10 bases left in between. This CDR3 spans 14 amino acids. The CDR3 DNA sequence: TGTGCCAGTAAGCGGGAACACTCTGGAAACACCATATATTTT. Translation: CASKREHSGNTIYF.

This chain's CDR3 is CASSAGPSGGTDTQYF. CDR3 DNA: TGTGCCAGCAGCGCTGGTCCTAGCGGGGGCACAGATACGCAGTATTTT. The chain carries TRBV7-2 and TRBJ2-3, with 9 positions matching TRBD2. Germline V gives CDR1 SGHTA, CDR2 FQGNSA. V trimming: 5 bases; J trimming: 1 base; junction bases outside the gene matches: 7. CDR3 size: 16 residues.

This chain uses TRBV5-1 with TRBJ2-1; TRBD2 is a possible D gene (5 bases). V was trimmed by 3 bases and J by 6 bases, leaving 10 bases between them. Germline V gene data show CDR1 as SGHRS and CDR2 as YFSETQ. The CDR3 loop spans 13 amino acids. CDR3 residues: CASSSGKPNEQFF. The CDR3 bases are TGCGCCAGCAGCTCCGGGAAACCCAATGAGCAGTTCTTC.

This chain connects TRBV7-8 to TRBJ2-5; D assignment may be TRBD1 or TRBD2 (5 bases each). This CDR3 spans 10 amino acids. Per germline, CDR1 SGHVS and CDR2 FQNEAQ. V was pared by 8 bases and J by 7 bases, with 8 bases between. The CDR3 reads CASGDGTQYF. The CDR3 DNA sequence: TGTGCCAGCGGGGACGGGACCCAGTACTTC.

J is TRBJ2-1 and V is TRBV25-1, with 8 positions matching TRBD2. This CDR3 contains 16 residues. V gave up 6 bases and J gave up 6 bases; unmatched junction bases: 13. Germline CDR1 MGHDK, CDR2 SYGVNS. CDR3 nucleotide sequence: TGTGCCAGCAGCCCCGGACTAAGCGGGAGAGGCAATGAGCAGTTCTTC. Protein sequence: CASSPGLSGRGNEQFF. Full variable domain (rest looked up from reference TRBV25-1 and TRBJ2-1): EADIYQTPRYLVIGTGKKITLECSQTMGHDKMYWYQQDPGMELHLIHYSYGVNSTEKGDLSSESTVSRIRTEHFPLTLESARPSHTSQYLCASSPGLSGRGNEQFFGPGTRLTVL.

The chain uses TRBV7-9 and TRBJ2-3; TRBD1 or TRBD2 may be the D gene (6 bases each). Trimming left V 2 bases short and J 0 bases short, with 12 bases between. The V gene's germline CDR1 is SEHNR and CDR2 FQNEAQ (reference sequence). The CDR3 totals 16 residues. The CDR3 protein is CASSLLGGQSTDTQYF. CDR3 nucleotides: TGTGCCAGCAGCTTATTGGGGGGCCAAAGCACAGATACGCAGTATTTT. Complete variable domain (other parts from reference TRBV7-9 and TRBJ2-3): DTGVSQNPRHKITKRGQNVTFRCDPISEHNRLYWYRQTLGQGPEFLTYFQNEAQLEKSRLLSDRFSAERPKGSFSTLEIQRTEQGDSAMYLCASSLLGGQSTDTQYFGPGTRLTVL.

V and J are TRBV27 and TRBJ2-7; D ambiguous. The V gene lost 2 bases and the J gene lost 1 base, with 9 bases spanning the gap. CDR1 and CDR2 from the germline V gene are MNHEY and SMNVEV (reference sequence). The CDR3 runs 14 residues. The CDR3 DNA sequence: TGTGCCAGCAGTTTACACGGAAAGTCCTACGAGCAGTACTTC. Translated, it gives CASSLHGKSYEQYF.

J is TRBJ2-1 and V is TRBV4-3; 7 nucleotides align to TRBD2. J gave up 0 bases and V 0 bases, and 5 bases lay outside the gene matches. Germline CDR1 and CDR2: LGHNA and YSLEER. This CDR3 contains 17 residues. CDR3 region: CASSQEWGRASYNEQFF. Here the CDR3 DNA reads TGCGCCAGCAGCCAAGAATGGGGGAGGGCCTCCTACAATGAGCAGTTCTTC.

The chain uses TRBV29-1 and TRBJ2-3, with D possibly matching TRBD1 (6 bases). V was cut by 5 bases and J by 0 bases, with 6 bases left in between. Germline assignment: CDR1 SQVTM and CDR2 ANQGSEA. The CDR3 contains 12 residues. The DNA of the CDR3 is TGCAGCGTTACAGGGAGCACAGATACGCAGTATTTT. It is translated as CSVTGSTDTQYF.

The gene calls are TRBV15 and TRBJ2-1, with TRBD2 matching over 9 bases. V trimming: 1 base; J trimming: 8 bases; junction bases outside the gene matches: 6. Germline V lookup: CDR1 LNHNV, CDR2 YYDKDF (reference sequence). This CDR3 has 15 residues. This CDR3 is CATSRGGGAADEQFF. In nucleotides, the CDR3 is TGTGCCACCAGCAGAGGCGGGGGGGCCGCGGATGAGCAGTTCTTC.

The genes are TRBV7-7 and TRBJ2-2; no clear D. Germline loops: CDR1 SSHAT, CDR2 FNYEAQ (reference sequence). V dropped 5 bases and J dropped 5 bases, with 12 bases sitting between them. This CDR3 comprises 14 residues. CDR3 loop: CASSLDWETGELFF. CDR3 DNA: TGTGCCAGCAGCCTCGACTGGGAAACCGGGGAGCTGTTTTTT. The whole variable domain, filled in from reference TRBV7-7 and TRBJ2-2, reads GAGVSQSPRYKVTKRGQDVTLRCDPISSHATLYWYQQALGQGPEFLTYFNYEAQPDKSGLPSDRFSAERPEGSISTLTIQRTEQRDSAMYRCASSLDWETGELFFGEGSRLTVL.

This sequence joins TRBV19 and TRBJ1-2; D uncertain. CDR1 is LNHDA, CDR2 SQIVND, per germline (reference sequence). The CDR3 loop spans 13 amino acids. V was shortened by 0 bases and J by 8 bases, with 10 bases between the two germline ends. CDR3 in amino acids: CASSIDVLQGYTF. CDR3 nucleotide sequence: TGTGCCAGTAGTATAGATGTTCTGCAGGGCTACACCTTC.

This clone occurred once. The CDR3 nucleotides are TGTGCCAGCAGTTACTCTCTAGAGTTAGCAGATACGCAGTATTTT. Translated: CASSYSLELADTQYF. The chain joins TRBV6-5 to TRBJ2-3; D remains unclear. V gave up 0 bases and J gave up 4 bases, with 11 bases separating them. Germline V lookup: CDR1 MNHEY, CDR2 SVGAGI. This CDR3 region has 15 residues.

The CDR3 DNA reads TGTGCCAGCGCTCCCGTCAAGCAGTACTTC. This codes for CASAPVKQYF. The chain links TRBV11-2 to TRBJ2-7; no definite D call. V was pared by 8 bases and J by 8 bases, with 10 bases between. This CDR3 has 10 residues. The germline gives CDR1 SGHAT, CDR2 FQNNGV.

This clone was counted once. The genes are TRBV11-3 and TRBJ2-1; 7 positions match TRBD2. The CDR3 has 15 residues. V was clipped by 5 bases and J by 6 bases; unmatched bases: 10. Germline CDR1 SGHNT, CDR2 YENEEA. The CDR3 DNA reads as TGTGCCAGCAGCCTCCCGGTGGCTAGCGGCAATGAGCAGTTCTTC. Translation: CASSLPVASGNEQFF.

The genes are TRBV7-2 and TRBJ1-4; D is unclear. The germline CDR1 and CDR2 sequences are SGHTA and FQGNSA. CDR3 size: 18 residues. V was pared by 5 bases and J by 0 bases, with 19 bases between. The CDR3 protein is CASSIPPGTAATNEKLFF. In DNA form, the CDR3 reads TGTGCCAGCAGCATTCCGCCCGGAACAGCCGCAACTAATGAAAAACTGTTTTTT.